These T cell receptor beta chains were read from a single sample in a study of OX40 agonist ivuxolimab in advanced cancers. Profiling relied on immunoSEQ multiplex PCR, and the TCRdb table lists in-frame clones only, not all of them. The sample has 35,000 to 40,000 clones; about 92% are singletons. The sample consisted of CD4+ or CD8+ T cells sorted from blood, taken in a trial of the OX40 agonist ivuxolimab. The source of these receptors is an adult with an advanced solid tumor such as melanoma, head and neck, liver or kidney cancer. Each CDR3 is given with its conserved first and last residue. A D gene is named only where the DNA matches it firmly. For some rows the clone size is stated as once, few or many, or as a class when expanded; others skip it.

>-|TRBJ2-7|TRBV5-4|-
TGTGCCAGCAGCTCACGTTCTAGCTCCTACGAGCAGTACTTC
CASSSRSSSYEQYF
>TRBD2|TRBJ2-1|TRBV9|-
TGTGCCAGCAGCTTGCGGGAGGGGAACAATGAGCAGTTCTTC
CASSLREGNNEQFF
>TRBD2|TRBJ2-1|TRBV7-9|-
TGTGCCAGCAGCTTAGCCTTATTACTAGCGGGGGGTGTAGATGAGCAGTTCTTC
CASSLALLLAGGVDEQFF
>-|TRBJ2-5|TRBV7-3|-
TGTGCCAGCAGCTTAGGTTTGTCTGATCAAGAGACCCAGTACTTC
CASSLGLSDQETQYF
>-|TRBJ1-2|TRBV7-2|-
TGTGCCACCAAGACAGACCTCTTC
CATKTDLF
>-|TRBJ1-5|TRBV4-1|few
TGCGCCAGCAGCCAGTATAGCAATCAGCCCCAGCATTTT
CASSQYSNQPQHF
>TRBD2|TRBJ2-3|TRBV5-6|-
TGTGCCAGCAGCTTGTGGGCGGGGGGGACCCTTGGCACAGATACGCAGTATTTT
CASSLWAGGTLGTDTQYF
>TRBD2|TRBJ2-1|TRBV7-8|-
TGTGCCAGCAGCTCGCGACTAGCGGGAGGGGAGCAGTTCTTC
CASSSRLAGGEQFF
>-|TRBJ2-1|TRBV9|-
TGTGCCAGCAGCGTAGGAGTTTCGAATGAGCAGTTCTTC
CASSVGVSNEQFF
>TRBD2|TRBJ2-1|TRBV19|once
TGTGCCGGCATTGGCGGGAGAAGGAATGAGCAGTTCTTC
CAGIGGRRNEQFF
>-|TRBJ1-1|TRBV5-1|-
TGCGCCAGCAGCTTGGAGGCAGGGGTCACTGAAGCTTTCTTT
CASSLEAGVTEAFF